Sequencing of this T cell receptor beta chain was carried out in a study of blood T cell repertoires in COVID-19. Study-level information: Both acute and convalescent COVID-19 samples were obtained from the United States, Italy and Spain. In each case, the material was cDNA or gDNA derived from T cells, B-cell-depleted T cells, or PBMCs.

This CDR3 contains 17 residues. The germline V gene encodes CDR1 MDHEN and CDR2 SYDVKM. Deletions cut 5 bases from V and 0 bases from J, with 17 bases between. Method: immunoSEQ multiplex PCR; TCRdb's copy keeps in-frame clones and lacks some. This table holds approximately 230,000 clones, around 88% found once. The receptor's source is a woman aged 45 to 65 with acute COVID-19. The chain carries TRBV28 and TRBJ2-1; D is unresolved. Sequences were obtained from PBMCs or T cells enriched from blood (not recorded which). The CDR3 sequence: CASSPLGPPSSYNEQFF. The DNA of the CDR3 is TGTGCCAGCAGTCCTTTGGGCCCTCCGAGCTCCTACAATGAGCAGTTCTTC.